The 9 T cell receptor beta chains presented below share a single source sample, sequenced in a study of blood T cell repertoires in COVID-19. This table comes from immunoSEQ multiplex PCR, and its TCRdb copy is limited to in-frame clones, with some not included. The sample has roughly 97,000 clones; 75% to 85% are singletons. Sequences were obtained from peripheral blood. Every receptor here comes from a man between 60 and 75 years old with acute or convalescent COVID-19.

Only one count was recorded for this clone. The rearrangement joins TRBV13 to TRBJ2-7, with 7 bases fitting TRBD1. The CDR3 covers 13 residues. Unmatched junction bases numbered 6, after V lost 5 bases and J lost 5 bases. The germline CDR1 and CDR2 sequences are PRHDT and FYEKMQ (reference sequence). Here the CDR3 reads CASSRGQAHEQYF. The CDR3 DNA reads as TGTGCCAGCAGCCGCGGACAGGCCCACGAGCAGTACTTC.

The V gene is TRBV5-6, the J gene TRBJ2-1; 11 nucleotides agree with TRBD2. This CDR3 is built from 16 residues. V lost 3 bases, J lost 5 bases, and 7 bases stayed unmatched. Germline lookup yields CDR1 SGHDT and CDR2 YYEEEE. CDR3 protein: CASSSLAGGRNNEQFF. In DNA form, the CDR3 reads TGTGCCAGCAGCTCGTTAGCGGGAGGGAGGAACAATGAGCAGTTCTTC.

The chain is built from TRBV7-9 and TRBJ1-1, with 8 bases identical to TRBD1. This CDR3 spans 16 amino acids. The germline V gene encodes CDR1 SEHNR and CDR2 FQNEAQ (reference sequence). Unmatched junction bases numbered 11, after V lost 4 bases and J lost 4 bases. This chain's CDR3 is CASSSARQGSSTEAFF. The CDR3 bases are TGTGCCAGCAGCTCTGCCCGACAGGGGAGCAGCACTGAAGCTTTCTTT.

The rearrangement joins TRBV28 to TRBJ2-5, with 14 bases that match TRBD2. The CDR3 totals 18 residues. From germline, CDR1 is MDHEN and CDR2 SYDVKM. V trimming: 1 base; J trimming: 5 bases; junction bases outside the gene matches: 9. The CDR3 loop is CASSLLGTSGSAWETQYF. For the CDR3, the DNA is TGTGCCAGCAGTTTATTGGGGACTAGCGGGAGTGCTTGGGAGACCCAGTACTTC.

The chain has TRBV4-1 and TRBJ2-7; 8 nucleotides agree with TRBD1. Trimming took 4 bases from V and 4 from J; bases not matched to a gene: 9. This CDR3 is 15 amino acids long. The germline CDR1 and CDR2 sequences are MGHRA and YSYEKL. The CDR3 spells CASSPGRDRFYEQYF. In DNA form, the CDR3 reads TGCGCCAGCAGCCCTGGCAGGGACAGGTTTTACGAGCAGTACTTC.

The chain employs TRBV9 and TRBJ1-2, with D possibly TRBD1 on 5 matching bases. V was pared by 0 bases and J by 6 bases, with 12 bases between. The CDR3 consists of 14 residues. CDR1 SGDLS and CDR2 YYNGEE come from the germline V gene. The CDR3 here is CASSVDRGRNGYTF. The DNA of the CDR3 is TGTGCCAGCAGCGTAGATAGGGGTAGAAATGGCTACACCTTC.

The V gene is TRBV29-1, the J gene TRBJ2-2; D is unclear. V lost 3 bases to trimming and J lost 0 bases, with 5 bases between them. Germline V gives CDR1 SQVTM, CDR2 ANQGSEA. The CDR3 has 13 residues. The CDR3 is CSVDRSNTGELFF. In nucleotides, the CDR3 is TGCAGCGTTGACAGATCGAACACCGGGGAGCTGTTTTTT.

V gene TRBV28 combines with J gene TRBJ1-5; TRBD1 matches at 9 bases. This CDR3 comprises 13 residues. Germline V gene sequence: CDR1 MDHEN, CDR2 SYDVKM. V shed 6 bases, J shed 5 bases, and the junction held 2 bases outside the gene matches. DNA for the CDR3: TGTGCCAGCAGAGGGACAGGGTATCAGCCCCAGCATTTT. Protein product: CASRGTGYQPQHF. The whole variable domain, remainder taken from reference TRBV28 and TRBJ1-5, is DVKVTQSSRYLVKRTGEKVFLECVQDMDHENMFWYRQDPGLGLRLIYFSYDVKMKEKGDIPEGYSVSREKKERFSLILESASTNQTSMYLCASRGTGYQPQHFGDGTRLSIL.

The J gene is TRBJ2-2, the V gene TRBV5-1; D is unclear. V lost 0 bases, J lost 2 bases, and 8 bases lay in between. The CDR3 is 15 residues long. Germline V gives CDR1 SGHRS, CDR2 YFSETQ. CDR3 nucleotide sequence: TGCGCCAGCAGCTTGGCCCGGGTTAACACCGGGGAGCTGTTTTTT. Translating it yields CASSLARVNTGELFF.